This T cell receptor (beta chain) was found in a study of T cell repertoires in cytomegalovirus infection. Study outcomes and limitations: In two of eight donors, the top clonotype was HLA-C-restricted CMV-specific.

TCRdb re-called the reads through MiXCR, storing one row per CDR3 protein. The repertoire holds roughly 310,000 distinct CDR3 sequences, with about 27% as singletons. The CDR3 runs to 18 residues. V shed 5 bases and J 5 bases; nucleotides not matched to a gene: 19. Germline-derived CDR1 and CDR2 are DFQATT and SNEGSKA (reference sequence). A note on this clonotype: Its matching antigen is unknown.

The origin of this receptor is a human donor in good health (CMV status not recorded). Some clones in this sample may be carry-over from other donors' samples. This rearrangement joins TRBV20-1 to TRBJ2-1, with 9 bases that match TRBD2. Sequenced material: cultured PBMCs, taken from culture after CMV antigen stimulation. The CDR3 is CSAPKTRRGTSFHNEQFF. The CDR3 DNA sequence: TGCAGTGCTCCCAAGACTCGCCGCGGGACTAGCTTCCACAATGAGCAGTTCTTC.